Below, one T cell receptor (beta chain) is given with its context. Profiling relied on immunoSEQ multiplex PCR, and the TCRdb table lists in-frame clones only, not all of them. Of 55,000 to 70,000 clones listed, approximately 86% are singletons. This record belongs to a study of OX40 agonist ivuxolimab in advanced cancers. Overall study context: The mean age was approximately 60 years, ranging from about 23 to 85, with 80% to 85% of participants male.

Germline V gives CDR1 LNHDA, CDR2 SQIVND (reference sequence). V was clipped by 1 base and J by 0 bases, with 5 bases between them. The CDR3 runs to 14 residues. The sample was CD4+ or CD8+ T cells sorted from blood, taken in a trial of the OX40 agonist ivuxolimab. The J gene is TRBJ2-3, the V gene TRBV19; D is uncertain. This clonotype was obtained from an adult with an advanced solid tumor such as melanoma, head and neck, liver or kidney cancer. The CDR3 reads CASSIVGSTDTQYF. The CDR3 nucleotides are TGTGCCAGTAGTATAGTGGGTAGCACAGATACGCAGTATTTT.